A single sample gave rise to the 9 T cell receptor beta chains below, sequenced in a study of cytomegalovirus exposure and HLA in healthy donors. PCR used 60 Vbeta primers and 13 Jbeta primers. Profiled with immunoSEQ multiplex PCR; TCRdb holds only in-frame clones, not every one. The sample has around 200,000 clones; 70% to 75% are singletons. Sequences were obtained from PBMCs. The origin of the receptors is a male donor in good health and CMV-seronegative.

This chain links TRBV7-9 with TRBJ1-5, with D perhaps TRBD1 (5 bases). From germline, CDR1 is SEHNR and CDR2 FQNEAQ (reference sequence). V dropped 5 bases and J dropped 3 bases, with 11 bases sitting between them. CDR3 length equals 14 residues. The CDR3 nucleotides are TGTGCCAGCAGCCCCACAGGTATCAATCAGCCCCAGCATTTT. Amino acid sequence: CASSPTGINQPQHF.

The rearrangement links TRBV28 to TRBJ2-7; 7 nucleotides line up with TRBD2. Germline assignment: CDR1 MDHEN and CDR2 SYDVKM. CDR3 size: 12 residues. V gave up 8 bases and J gave up 2 bases; unmatched junction bases: 3. As DNA, the CDR3 is TGTGCCAGCCGGGACTATACCTACGAGCAGTACTTC. Protein product: CASRDYTYEQYF.

The gene calls are TRBV6-5 and TRBJ2-7, with D perhaps TRBD1 (5 bases). The CDR3 sequence is 13 residues long. Germline loops: CDR1 MNHEY, CDR2 SVGAGI. Trimming stripped 2 bases from V and 2 bases from J, with 7 bases between. The CDR3 here is CASSYATAYEQYF. For the CDR3, the DNA is TGTGCCAGCAGTTACGCGACAGCCTACGAGCAGTACTTC.

The rearrangement joins TRBV4-2 to TRBJ1-2; 12 nucleotides match TRBD1. Germline V gives CDR1 LGHNA, CDR2 YNFKEQ. Trimming at V came to 2 bases and at J to 4 bases, leaving 11 bases not matched to a gene. The CDR3 runs to 18 residues. CDR3 in amino acids: CASSQSFTGQGAFYGYTF. The DNA of the CDR3 is TGTGCCAGCAGCCAATCTTTTACGGGACAGGGGGCATTCTATGGCTACACCTTC.

The V call is TRBV28, the J call TRBJ1-1; 8 nucleotides align to TRBD1. Germline trimming cut 7 bases from V and 1 base from J; bases unmatched to any gene: 8. Germline CDR1 MDHEN, CDR2 SYDVKM. The CDR3 has 15 amino acids. CDR3 coding DNA: TGTGCCAGCACCCCGTCAGGGGGCGGGAACACTGAAGCTTTCTTT. Translating gives CASTPSGGGNTEAFF.

This sequence joins TRBV28 and TRBJ2-3, with 8 bases lining up with TRBD2. Per germline, CDR1 MDHEN and CDR2 SYDVKM. The CDR3 is 13 residues long. The trim removed 6 bases at V and 7 bases at J, leaving 6 bases unmatched. The CDR3 reads CASRSVAGYTQYF. CDR3 DNA: TGTGCCAGCAGATCCGTAGCGGGGTATACGCAGTATTTT.

This clone was found once. The V and J genes are TRBV28 and TRBJ1-5; a weak D match, TRBD1 (6 bases). Germline V CDR1 and CDR2: MDHEN, SYDVKM. Trimming removed 7 bases from V and 3 bases from J, with 13 bases in between. The CDR3 contains 14 residues. CDR3 protein: CASTPRTDNQPQHF. The CDR3 DNA is TGTGCCAGCACCCCGAGGACAGACAATCAGCCCCAGCATTTT.

This clone is a singleton in its sample. CDR3 bases: TGCGCCAGCAGCTTGGGGAAGGGGCCCAGCTACGAGCAGTACTTC. Translation gives CASSLGKGPSYEQYF. J is TRBJ2-7 and V is TRBV5-1; D is perhaps TRBD1 (5 bases). Germline V gene sequence: CDR1 SGHRS, CDR2 YFSETQ. V was trimmed by 0 bases and J by 3 bases, leaving 13 bases between them. CDR3 length equals 15 residues.

This chain connects TRBV18 to TRBJ2-7, with TRBD2 matching 13 bases. CDR1 and CDR2 from the germline V gene are KGHSH and LQKENI. The ends lost 4 bases at V and 0 bases at J; junction bases unmatched: 3. CDR3 length: 16 residues. The CDR3 DNA follows: TGTGCCAGCTCACGGGGGACTAGCGGGGCCTCCTACGAGCAGTACTTC. This sequence encodes CASSRGTSGASYEQYF.